These 18 T cell receptor beta chains came from one sample sequenced in a study of T-cell memory formation after mild COVID-19. TCRdb called the 5' RACE reads again in MiXCR, with one record for every CDR3 protein. The profile shows about 250,000 distinct CDR3 sequences, about a sixth of them singletons. Sequencing was performed on PBMCs or a T cell subset sorted from them (not recorded which). The receptors originated from a man aged 18 to 30 who had mild COVID-19 (a few samples of this study predate the infection). Cell type and time point are not known.

This clonotype was seen a handful of times. The rearrangement uses TRBV7-2 and TRBJ1-6; 8 nucleotides align to TRBD1. Germline values: CDR1 SGHTA, CDR2 FQGNSA. Trimming at V came to 6 bases and at J to 0 bases, leaving 7 bases not matched to a gene. CDR3 length: 17 amino acids. Written as DNA, the CDR3 is TGTGCCAGCAGACAGGGGGTTGGGGACTCCTATAATTCACCCCTCCACTTT. Translated: CASRQGVGDSYNSPLHF.

This clonotype was counted at least ten times. DNA for the CDR3: TGTGCCAGCAGTTTTATTGAGGGTGCCCCCACAGATACGCAGTATTTT. Translation gives CASSFIEGAPTDTQYF. This rearrangement joins TRBV28 to TRBJ2-3; the D gene is possibly TRBD2 (5 bases). Per the germline V gene, CDR1 is MDHEN and CDR2 is SYDVKM. Trimming removed 3 bases at V and 2 bases at J, with 15 bases between. CDR3 length: 16 residues.

This clonotype has more than one count but fewer than ten. V gene TRBV11-2 combines with J gene TRBJ2-3; the D gene is possibly TRBD1 (5 bases). Germline CDR1 and CDR2: SGHAT and FQNNGV. The CDR3 sequence is 15 residues long. V gave up 5 bases and J gave up 2 bases, with 14 bases separating them. This chain's CDR3 is CASSTYTGPTDTQYF. Written as DNA, the CDR3 is TGTGCCAGCAGCACATATACAGGACCCACAGATACGCAGTATTTT. Full variable domain (outside the CDR3, taken from reference TRBV11-2 and TRBJ2-3): EAGVAQSPRYKIIEKRQSVAFWCNPISGHATLYWYQQILGQGPKLLIQFQNNGVVDDSQLPKDRFSAERLKGVDSTLKIQPAKLEDSAVYLCASSTYTGPTDTQYFGPGTRLTVL.

The chain uses TRBV9 and TRBJ1-6; TRBD1 matches 7 bases. J lost 6 bases, V lost 0 bases, and 6 bases had no gene match. The germline V gene encodes CDR1 SGDLS and CDR2 YYNGEE. The CDR3 extends over 16 amino acids. Here the CDR3 DNA reads TGTGCCAGCAGCGTAGGAGGGGCAGGGGGTAATTCACCCCTCCACTTT. This gives the protein CASSVGGAGGNSPLHF.

The rearrangement links TRBV5-1 to TRBJ2-1; maybe TRBD2 (6 bases). The CDR3 sequence is 14 residues long. The germline V and J ends were trimmed by 3 bases and 10 bases, with 17 bases remaining between them. In germline, CDR1 is SGHRS, CDR2 YFSETQ. CDR3 sequence reads: CASSWELAPGEQFF. In DNA, the CDR3 is TGCGCCAGCAGCTGGGAACTAGCTCCCGGGGAGCAGTTCTTC.

This clonotype has only a few counts. The chain recombines TRBV18 with TRBJ2-4, with D maybe TRBD2 (5 bases). CDR1 KGHSH and CDR2 LQKENI come from the germline V gene. The CDR3 has 16 residues. V lost 3 bases and J lost 1, with 13 bases in between. The CDR3 is CASSPFEGQAKNIQYF. In DNA form, the CDR3 reads TGTGCCAGCTCACCGTTCGAGGGTCAGGCCAAAAACATTCAGTACTTC.

The chain recombines TRBV14 with TRBJ2-5, with D possibly called TRBD1 or TRBD2 (5 bases each). The CDR3 has 15 amino acids. Germline V gives CDR1 SGHDN, CDR2 FVKESK. V was cut by 5 bases and J by 0 bases, with 13 bases left in between. The CDR3, as DNA: TGTGCCAGCAGCATTGGGGGATTGTACCAAGAGACCCAGTACTTC. Translation: CASSIGGLYQETQYF.

The chain recombines TRBV4-1 with TRBJ1-2, with D tentatively TRBD1 (6 bases). Trimming took off 0 bases at V and 5 bases at J, with 10 bases between the two ends. The CDR3 loop spans 14 amino acids. Looked up from germline, CDR1 is MGHRA and CDR2 is YSYEKL. The CDR3 DNA is TGCGCCAGCAGCCAAGAGCAGGGGTGGTATGGCTACACCTTC. This gives the protein CASSQEQGWYGYTF.

This clonotype showed up just a few times. This chain uses TRBV15 with TRBJ2-7, with unresolved D. Trimming removed 0 bases from V and 7 bases from J, with 16 bases in between. CDR1 is LNHNV, CDR2 YYDKDF, per germline (reference sequence). The CDR3 consists of 15 residues. The CDR3, as DNA: TGTGCCACCAGCAGAGAAAACAGAGGTTCGAGTGAGCAGTACGTC. The encoded protein is CATSRENRGSSEQYV.

This clonotype has a handful of counts. V and J are TRBV5-6 and TRBJ2-4, with D perhaps TRBD1 (6 bases). The CDR3 totals 13 residues. V shed 5 bases and J shed 4 bases, with 10 bases lying between them. Germline values: CDR1 SGHDT, CDR2 YYEEEE. In DNA form, the CDR3 reads TGTGCCAGCAGTGACAGGCTGAAAAACATTCAGTACTTC. Translation: CASSDRLKNIQYF. Looking up the rest from reference TRBV5-6 and TRBJ2-4 gives the full variable domain: DAGVTQSPTHLIKTRGQQVTLRCSPKSGHDTVSWYQQALGQGPQFIFQYYEEEERQRGNFPDRFSGHQFPNYSSELNVNALLLGDSALYLCASSDRLKNIQYFGAGTRLSVL.

V usage is TRBV12-3 or TRBV12-4 and J usage is TRBJ2-7; perhaps TRBD1 as D (5 bases). The CDR3 spans 14 residues. V lost 5 bases and J lost 4, with 15 bases in between. CDR3 bases: TGTGCCAGCAGTACACCCGTGACAGTTTACGAGCAGTACTTC. Protein: CASSTPVTVYEQYF.

This clonotype was seen a handful of times. V and J are TRBV12-3 or TRBV12-4 and TRBJ2-7, with no clear D. The CDR3 is 14 residues long. The V and J ends lost 7 bases and 2 bases respectively, with 15 bases between them. The CDR3 DNA sequence: TGTGCCAGCAAGATCTCCGGCGGCGCCTACGAGCAGTACTTC. It specifies CASKISGGAYEQYF.

This clonotype was counted a few times. The chain joins TRBV27 to TRBJ1-6; D may be TRBD1 (5 bases). The germline CDR1 and CDR2 sequences are MNHEY and SMNVEV (reference sequence). V was trimmed by 3 bases and J by 0 bases, leaving 9 bases between them. This CDR3 comprises 16 residues. This CDR3 reads CASSFAQGSYNSPLHF. The CDR3 DNA is TGTGCCAGCAGTTTCGCCCAGGGCTCCTATAATTCACCCCTCCACTTT.

The chain combines TRBV7-9 with TRBJ2-7; D call uncertain. The germline V and J ends were trimmed by 6 bases and 1 base, with 13 bases remaining between them. From germline, CDR1 is SEHNR and CDR2 FQNEAQ (reference sequence). The length of the CDR3 is 14 residues. This chain's CDR3 is CASRPSGPSYEQYF. In DNA, the CDR3 is TGTGCCAGCAGACCTTCTGGCCCTTCCTACGAGCAGTACTTC.

Many counts were recorded for this clonotype. The rearrangement links TRBV28 to TRBJ2-7; TRBD1 aligns across 10 bases. The CDR3 is 16 residues long. Germline assignment: CDR1 MDHEN and CDR2 SYDVKM. V trimming: 5 bases; J trimming: 2 bases; junction bases outside the gene matches: 9. The CDR3 DNA follows: TGTGCCAGCAGTGGCGGTCGGGGGACAGGGGCCTACGAGCAGTACGTC. The encoded protein is CASSGGRGTGAYEQYV.

This clonotype was detected a few times. The rearrangement joins TRBV6-5 to TRBJ2-1; TRBD2 might be the D (5 bases). Germline assignment: CDR1 MNHEY and CDR2 SVGAGI. This CDR3 is built from 15 residues. V lost 2 bases and J 5 bases, leaving 13 bases between the germline ends. CDR3 loop: CASSYHGFGDNEQFF. In DNA form, the CDR3 reads TGTGCCAGCAGTTACCACGGTTTCGGGGACAATGAGCAGTTCTTC.

This chain joins TRBV5-4 and TRBJ2-6; 9 bases match TRBD1. The V gene end was trimmed by 4 bases and the J gene end by 4 bases; junction bases not matched to a gene: 9. The CDR3 has 17 residues. The germline gives CDR1 SGHNT, CDR2 YYREEE (reference sequence). The CDR3 loop is CASSDQQGAMGANVLTF. The CDR3 DNA reads as TGTGCCAGCAGCGATCAACAGGGGGCGATGGGGGCCAACGTCCTGACTTTC.

The chain couples TRBV3-1 to TRBJ2-7; no firm D call. CDR3 size: 14 residues. Germline-derived CDR1 and CDR2 are LGHDT and YNNKEL (reference sequence). Deletions cut 7 bases from V and 2 bases from J, with 15 bases between. The DNA for the CDR3 is TGTGCCAGCATAGGACCCTATTTCCCCTACGAGCAGTACTTC. Protein: CASIGPYFPYEQYF.